These 19 T cell receptor beta chains were all obtained from the same sample, sequenced in a study of regulatory T cells in long-lasting Graves disease. Noted time point: newly diagnosed GD, antithyroid drugs for less than 3 months. Construction of the TCR library relied on RNA isolated from PBMCs. TCR beta libraries were built with iRepertoire HTBI primers and Arm-PCR of CDR3 regions. TCRdb used MiXCR to reprocess the multiplex PCR reads, holding one entry per CDR3 protein. The sample lists a few hundred thousand distinct CDR3 sequences; around 15% were seen once. These sequences were also reported in another study, on T cells in Graves' hyperthyroidism and ophthalmopathy.

The specimen comprised peripheral blood mononuclear cells (PBMCs), sampled at new diagnosis, from a patient treated with antithyroid drugs. The receptors derive from a man aged 35-49 years with Graves disease.

This clonotype was picked up many times. V and J are TRBV29-1 and TRBJ1-1; possible D gene TRBD1, 5 bases. This CDR3 has 15 residues. V was pared by 3 bases and J by 2 bases, with 16 bases between. Germline-derived CDR1 and CDR2 are SQVTM and ANQGSEA. CDR3 DNA: TGCAGCGTTGAGGTGGCTGGGGGGTTCAACACTGAAGCTTTCTTT. Protein: CSVEVAGGFNTEAFF.

This clonotype was counted ten times or more. The chain carries TRBV12-3 or TRBV12-4 and TRBJ2-2; 7 nucleotides line up with TRBD2. The CDR3 spans 14 residues. J gave up 3 bases and V 3 bases, and 1 base lay outside the gene matches. The CDR3 DNA reads TGTGCCAGCAGTTTGGGGGGGGACACCGGGGAGCTGTTTTTT. Its protein product is CASSLGGDTGELFF.

The rearrangement uses TRBV4-1 and TRBJ2-2; D gene unclear. CDR3 length equals 17 residues. Germline CDR1 MGHRA, CDR2 YSYEKL. Trimming cost V 4 bases and J 0 bases, with 15 bases left between them. The CDR3 DNA reads TGCGCCAGCAGCCGAGGAAGAACCCCATCGAACACCGGGGAGCTGTTTTTT. Protein sequence: CASSRGRTPSNTGELFF.

This clonotype was observed many times. The gene calls are TRBV6-1 and TRBJ1-2; no reliable D call. The V gene lost 1 base and the J gene lost 4 bases, with 13 bases spanning the gap. The CDR3 extends over 15 amino acids. Germline V gene lookup returns CDR1 MNHNS and CDR2 SASEGT. CDR3 sequence: CASSEGVGLFYGYTF. The CDR3 region has the DNA TGTGCCAGCAGTGAAGGTGTCGGACTCTTCTATGGCTACACCTTC.

This clonotype has a count of ten or more. This chain connects TRBV2 to TRBJ2-7; D is unclear. From germline, CDR1 is SNHLY and CDR2 FYNNEI. V was pared by 2 bases and J by 8 bases, with 13 bases between. This CDR3 is 13 amino acids long. CDR3 nucleotide sequence: TGTGCCAGCAGTGAACGGGCCCCGAGTCAGCAGTACTTC. Translation gives CASSERAPSQQYF.

The rearrangement joins TRBV3-1 to TRBJ1-3; D gene ambiguous. The CDR3 totals 13 residues. The V end was cut by 0 bases, the J end by 0 bases, with 0 bases between. Per the germline V gene, CDR1 is LGHDT and CDR2 is YNNKEL (reference sequence). CDR3: CASSQDSGNTIYF. DNA of the CDR3: TGTGCCAGCAGCCAAGACTCTGGAAACACCATATATTTT. Drawing the rest from reference TRBV3-1 and TRBJ1-3, the complete variable domain is DTAVSQTPKYLVTQMGNDKSIKCEQNLGHDTMYWYKQDSKKFLKIMFSYNNKELIINETVPNRFSPKSPDKAHLNLHINSLELGDSAVYFCASSQDSGNTIYFGEGSWLTVV.

Concerning this clonotype: Possible read error: a much larger clone is one base away. The chain carries TRBV6-1 and TRBJ2-3, with D unresolved. This CDR3 spans 13 amino acids. V lost 3 bases and J lost 14, with 18 bases in between. CDR1 is MNHNS, CDR2 SASEGT, per germline. CDR3 bases: TGTGCCAGCAGTGAGTTGTCTTGGGGAAAACTGTATTTT. Its protein product is CASSELSWGKLYF.

The J gene is TRBJ2-1, the V gene TRBV7-3; TRBD2 agrees at 11 bases. The CDR3 consists of 15 residues. The V and J ends lost 5 bases and 5 bases, in that order; junction bases with no gene match: 5. Germline V gene data show CDR1 as SGHTA and CDR2 as FQGTGA. Here the CDR3 reads CASSQFSGGDNEQFF. The CDR3 nucleotides are TGTGCCAGCAGCCAGTTTAGCGGGGGGGACAATGAGCAGTTCTTC.

This clonotype appeared many times. This chain uses TRBV20-1 with TRBJ2-1, with 14 bases matching TRBD2. The CDR3 consists of 15 residues. Germline V gives CDR1 DFQATT, CDR2 SNEGSKA (reference sequence). Trimming removed 4 bases from V and 3 bases from J; junction bases left unmatched: 2. CDR3 sequence (DNA): TGCAGTGCTAAGGGACTAGCGGGGGTCTACAATGAGCAGTTCTTC. This sequence encodes CSAKGLAGVYNEQFF.

Ten or more counts support this clonotype. This rearrangement joins TRBV30 to TRBJ1-1; 7 nucleotides agree with TRBD1. CDR1 and CDR2 from the germline V gene are GTSNPN and SVGIG (reference sequence). V trimming: 5 bases; J trimming: 0 bases; junction bases outside the gene matches: 15. This CDR3 has 17 residues. DNA for the CDR3: TGTGCCTGGCGGAGAGGGGGGGCAGGGGGGATGAACACTGAAGCTTTCTTT. Amino acids: CAWRRGGAGGMNTEAFF.

Ten or more counts support this clonotype. This chain links TRBV3-1 with TRBJ2-1; D gene uncertain. Per germline, CDR1 LGHDT and CDR2 YNNKEL (reference sequence). The ends were cut back, 3 bases at V and 9 bases at J, with 9 bases in the middle. This CDR3 is built from 12 residues. CDR3 bases: TGTGCCAGCAGCCAGTCGGGTCTTGAGCAGTTCTTC. It translates to CASSQSGLEQFF.

The J gene is TRBJ2-5, the V gene TRBV7-2; the match to TRBD2 covers 7 bases. The J segment lost 3 bases and the V segment lost 5 bases, leaving 9 bases of the junction unmatched. This CDR3 is 15 amino acids long. CDR1 and CDR2 (germline): SGHTA, FQGNSA. The CDR3 here is CASSPRGGVKETQYF. The CDR3 coding sequence is TGTGCCAGCAGCCCGCGCGGGGGAGTTAAAGAGACCCAGTACTTC.

There are many counts of this clonotype. The rearrangement links TRBV5-6 to TRBJ2-2; D not certain. The CDR3 has 12 amino acids. Trimming shortened V by 4 bases and J by 7 bases, and 8 bases separated the two germline ends. Germline CDR1 and CDR2: SGHDT and YYEEEE. Here the CDR3 reads CASSHVSGELFF. In DNA form, the CDR3 reads TGTGCCAGCAGCCATGTGAGCGGGGAGCTGTTTTTT.

This chain connects TRBV6-4 to TRBJ1-5; unclear D gene. V gave up 2 bases and J gave up 1 base, with 9 bases separating them. This CDR3 has 15 residues. Germline CDR1 MRHNA, CDR2 SNTAGT. CDR3 sequence: CASSDDNPSNQPQHF. The CDR3 DNA reads TGTGCCAGCAGTGACGATAACCCGAGCAATCAGCCCCAGCATTTT.

The table lists this clonotype with a few counts. The rearrangement uses TRBV6-2 or TRBV6-3 and TRBJ2-3; D might be TRBD2 (5 bases). The germline V gene encodes CDR1 MNHEY and CDR2 SVGEGT. There are 17 residues in the CDR3. The ends were cut back, 6 bases at V and 4 bases at J, with 23 bases in the middle. CDR3 in DNA: TGTGCCAGCAGCACACCAGTTGAGCGGTTAGAGCCAGATACGCAGTATTTT. This gives the protein CASSTPVERLEPDTQYF.

This clonotype was seen many times. The chain carries TRBV11-3 and TRBJ2-3, with 10 bases that match TRBD1. The CDR3 sequence is 14 residues long. CDR1 and CDR2 from the germline V gene are SGHNT and YENEEA. Unmatched junction bases numbered 4, after V lost 5 bases and J lost 5 bases. The CDR3 DNA follows: TGTGCCAGCAGCCTTGGACAGGGGGGAGATACGCAGTATTTT. Translation gives CASSLGQGGDTQYF.

This clonotype was detected many times. The J gene is TRBJ1-1, the V gene TRBV12-3 or TRBV12-4; no definite D call. V was shortened by 2 bases and J by 4 bases, with 11 bases between the two germline ends. The CDR3 length is 14 residues. The CDR3 coding sequence is TGTGCCAGCAGTTTAAGGTATAGCGGCACTGAAGCTTTCTTT. Translation: CASSLRYSGTEAFF.

This clonotype has more than one count but fewer than ten. The gene calls are TRBV29-1 and TRBJ2-1, with D hard to call. The germline gives CDR1 SQVTM, CDR2 ANQGSEA. This CDR3 spans 15 amino acids. Trimming removed 4 bases from V and 7 bases from J, with 20 bases in between. The chain's CDR3 is CSVVPASTSRNEQFF. The CDR3 nucleotides are TGCAGCGTTGTCCCGGCGTCTACTTCGCGGAATGAGCAGTTCTTC.

Comment on this clonotype: The junction shows a germline mismatch at one end, possibly a read error. The CDR3 bases are TGTGCCAGCAGTGACTCGCGGGACACCGGGGAGCTGGTTTTT. Its protein product is CASSDSRDTGELVF. The chain recombines TRBV6-4 with TRBJ2-2; perhaps D is TRBD1 or TRBD2 (6 bases each). The CDR3 totals 14 residues. CDR1 MRHNA and CDR2 SNTAGT come from the germline V gene.